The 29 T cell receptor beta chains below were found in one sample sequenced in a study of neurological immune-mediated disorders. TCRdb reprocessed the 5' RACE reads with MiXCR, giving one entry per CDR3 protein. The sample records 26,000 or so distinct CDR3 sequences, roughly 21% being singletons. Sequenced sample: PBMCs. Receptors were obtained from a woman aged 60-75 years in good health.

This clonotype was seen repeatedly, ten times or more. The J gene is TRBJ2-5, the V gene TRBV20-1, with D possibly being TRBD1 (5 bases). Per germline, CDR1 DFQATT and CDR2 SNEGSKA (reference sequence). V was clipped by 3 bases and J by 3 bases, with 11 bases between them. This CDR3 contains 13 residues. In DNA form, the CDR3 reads TGCAGTGCTAGTTGGACAAACGAAGAGACCCAGTACTTC. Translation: CSASWTNEETQYF.

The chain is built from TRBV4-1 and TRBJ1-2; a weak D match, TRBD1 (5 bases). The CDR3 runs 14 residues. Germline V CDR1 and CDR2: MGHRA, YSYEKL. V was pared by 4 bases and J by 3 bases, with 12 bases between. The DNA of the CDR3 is TGCGCCAGCAGCCCCCAGGGATATGACTATGGCTACACCTTC. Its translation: CASSPQGYDYGYTF.

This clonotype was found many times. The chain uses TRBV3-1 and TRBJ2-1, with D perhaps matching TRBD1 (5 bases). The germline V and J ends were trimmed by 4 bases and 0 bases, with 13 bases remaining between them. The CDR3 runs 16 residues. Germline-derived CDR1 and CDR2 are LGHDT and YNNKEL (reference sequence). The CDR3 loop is CASSRQWGGSYNEQFF. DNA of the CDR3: TGTGCCAGCAGCCGTCAGTGGGGCGGCTCCTACAATGAGCAGTTCTTC.

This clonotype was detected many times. This CDR3 is CASSPEAGGQDNEQFF. CDR3 DNA sequence: TGTGCCAGCAGTCCGGAGGCGGGGGGCCAGGACAATGAGCAGTTCTTC. The rearrangement links TRBV4-2 to TRBJ2-1; TRBD2 matches 8 bases. The CDR3 loop spans 16 amino acids. Trimming removed 6 bases from V and 5 bases from J; junction bases left unmatched: 12. Germline values: CDR1 LGHNA, CDR2 YNFKEQ.

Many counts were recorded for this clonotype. The CDR3 DNA is TGTGCCAGCAGCCAAGACAGGGTTTCCCTCCACTTT. This translates into CASSQDRVSLHF. J is TRBJ1-6 and V is TRBV14; maybe TRBD1 (5 bases). The CDR3 has 12 residues. Trimming removed 0 bases at V and 14 bases at J, with 8 bases between. Germline V lookup: CDR1 SGHDN, CDR2 FVKESK.

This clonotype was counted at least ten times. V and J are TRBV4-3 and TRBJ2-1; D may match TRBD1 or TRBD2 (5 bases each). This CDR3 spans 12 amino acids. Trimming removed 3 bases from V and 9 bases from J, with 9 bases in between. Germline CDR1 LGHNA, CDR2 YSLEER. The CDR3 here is CASSQGDPEQFF. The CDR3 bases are TGCGCCAGCAGCCAGGGGGACCCTGAGCAGTTCTTC.

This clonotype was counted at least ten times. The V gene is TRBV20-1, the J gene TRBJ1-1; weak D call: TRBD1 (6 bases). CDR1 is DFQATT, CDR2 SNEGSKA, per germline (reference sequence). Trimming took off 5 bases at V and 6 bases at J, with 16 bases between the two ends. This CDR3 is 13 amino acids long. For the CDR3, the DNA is TGCAGTGCTGGGGGGGCAGGGCGGGCTGAAGCTTTCTTT. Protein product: CSAGGAGRAEAFF.

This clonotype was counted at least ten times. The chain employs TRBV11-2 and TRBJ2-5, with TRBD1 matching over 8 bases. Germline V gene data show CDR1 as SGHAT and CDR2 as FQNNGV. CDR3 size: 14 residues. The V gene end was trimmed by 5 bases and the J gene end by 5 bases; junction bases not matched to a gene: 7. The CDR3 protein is CASSPDRARETQYF. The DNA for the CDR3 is TGTGCCAGCAGCCCGGACAGGGCTAGGGAGACCCAGTACTTC.

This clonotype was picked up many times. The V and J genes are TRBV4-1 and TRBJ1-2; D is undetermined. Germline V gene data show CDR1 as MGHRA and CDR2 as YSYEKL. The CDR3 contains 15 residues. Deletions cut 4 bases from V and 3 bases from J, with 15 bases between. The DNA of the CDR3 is TGCGCCAGCAGCCTCCTAGACCGAGTAGACTATGGCTACACCTTC. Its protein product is CASSLLDRVDYGYTF.

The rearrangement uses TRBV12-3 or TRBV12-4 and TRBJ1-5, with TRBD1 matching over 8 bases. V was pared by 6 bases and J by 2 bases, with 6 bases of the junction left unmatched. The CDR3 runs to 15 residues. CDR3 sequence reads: CASSFGQGGNQPQHF. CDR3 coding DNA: TGTGCCAGCAGCTTTGGACAGGGAGGCAATCAGCCCCAGCATTTT.

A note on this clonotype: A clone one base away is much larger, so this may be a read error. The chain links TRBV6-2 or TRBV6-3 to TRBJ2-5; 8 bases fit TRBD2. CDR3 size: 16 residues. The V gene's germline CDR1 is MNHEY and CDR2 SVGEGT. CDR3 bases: TGTGCCAGCAGTTTGGGACTAGGGCAGCTCCAAGATACCCAGTACTTC. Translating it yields CASSLGLGQLQDTQYF.

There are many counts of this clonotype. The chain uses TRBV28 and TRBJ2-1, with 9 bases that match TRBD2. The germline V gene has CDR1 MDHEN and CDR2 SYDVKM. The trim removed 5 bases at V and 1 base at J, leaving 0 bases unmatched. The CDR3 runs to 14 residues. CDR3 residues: CASSTSGSYNEQFF. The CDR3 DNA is TGTGCCAGCAGTACTAGCGGGTCCTACAATGAGCAGTTCTTC. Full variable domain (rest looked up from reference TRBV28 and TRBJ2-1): DVKVTQSSRYLVKRTGEKVFLECVQDMDHENMFWYRQDPGLGLRLIYFSYDVKMKEKGDIPEGYSVSREKKERFSLILESASTNQTSMYLCASSTSGSYNEQFFGPGTRLTVL.

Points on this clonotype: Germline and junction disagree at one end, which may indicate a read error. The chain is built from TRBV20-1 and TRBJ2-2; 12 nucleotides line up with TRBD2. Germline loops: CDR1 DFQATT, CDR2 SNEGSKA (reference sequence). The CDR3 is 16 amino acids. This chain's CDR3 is CSARRTSGNSTGELFF. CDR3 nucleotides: TGCAGTGCCCGGCGGACTAGCGGGAATTCCACCGGTGAGCTGTTTTTT.

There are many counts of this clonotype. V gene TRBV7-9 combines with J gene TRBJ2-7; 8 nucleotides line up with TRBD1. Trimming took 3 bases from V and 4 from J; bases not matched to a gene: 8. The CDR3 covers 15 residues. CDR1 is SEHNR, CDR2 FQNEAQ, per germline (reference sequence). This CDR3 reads CASSFPGTGRYEQYF. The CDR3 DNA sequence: TGTGCCAGCAGCTTTCCCGGGACAGGACGTTACGAGCAGTACTTC. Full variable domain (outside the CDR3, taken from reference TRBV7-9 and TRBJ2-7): DTGVSQNPRHKITKRGQNVTFRCDPISEHNRLYWYRQTLGQGPEFLTYFQNEAQLEKSRLLSDRFSAERPKGSFSTLEIQRTEQGDSAMYLCASSFPGTGRYEQYFGPGTRLTVT.

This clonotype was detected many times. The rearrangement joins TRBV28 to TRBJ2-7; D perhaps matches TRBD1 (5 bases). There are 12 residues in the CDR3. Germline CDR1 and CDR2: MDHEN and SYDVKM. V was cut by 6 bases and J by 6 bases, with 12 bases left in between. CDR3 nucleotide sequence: TGTGCCAGCAGGGGCAGGGCAGGCGAGCAGTACTTC. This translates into CASRGRAGEQYF.

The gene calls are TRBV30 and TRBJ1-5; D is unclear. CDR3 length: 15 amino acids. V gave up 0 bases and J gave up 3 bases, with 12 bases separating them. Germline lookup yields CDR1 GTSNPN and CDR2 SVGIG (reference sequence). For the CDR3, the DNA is TGTGCCTGGAGTGTAATTACCGGCCTCAATCAGCCCCAGCATTTT. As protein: CAWSVITGLNQPQHF.

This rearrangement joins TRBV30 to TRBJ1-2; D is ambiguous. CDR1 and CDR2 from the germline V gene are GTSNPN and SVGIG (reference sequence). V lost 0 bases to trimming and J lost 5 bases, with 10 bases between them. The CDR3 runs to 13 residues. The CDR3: CAWSVRTAYGYTF. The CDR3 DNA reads TGTGCCTGGAGTGTACGAACGGCGTATGGCTACACCTTC. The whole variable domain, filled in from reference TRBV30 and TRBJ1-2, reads SQTIHQWPATLVQPVGSPLSLECTVEGTSNPNLYWYRQAAGRGLQLLFYSVGIGQISSEVPQNLSASRPQDRQFILSSKKLLLSDSGFYLCAWSVRTAYGYTFGSGTRLTVV.

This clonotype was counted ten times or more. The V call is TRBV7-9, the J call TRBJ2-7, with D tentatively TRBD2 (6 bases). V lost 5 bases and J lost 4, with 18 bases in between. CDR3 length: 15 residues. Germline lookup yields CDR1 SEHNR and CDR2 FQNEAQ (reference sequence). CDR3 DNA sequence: TGTGCCAGCAGCCCGGCCAGGGACTGGCGATACGAGCAGTACTTC. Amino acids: CASSPARDWRYEQYF. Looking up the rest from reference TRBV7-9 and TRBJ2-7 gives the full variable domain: DTGVSQNPRHKITKRGQNVTFRCDPISEHNRLYWYRQTLGQGPEFLTYFQNEAQLEKSRLLSDRFSAERPKGSFSTLEIQRTEQGDSAMYLCASSPARDWRYEQYFGPGTRLTVT.

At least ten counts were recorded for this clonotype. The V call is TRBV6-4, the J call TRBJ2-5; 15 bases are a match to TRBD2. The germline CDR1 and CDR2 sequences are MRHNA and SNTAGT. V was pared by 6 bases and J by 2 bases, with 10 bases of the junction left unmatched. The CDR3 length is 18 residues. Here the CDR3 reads CASSAGTSGRPCQETQYF. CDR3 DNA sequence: TGTGCCAGCAGCGCCGGGACTAGCGGGAGGCCCTGTCAAGAGACCCAGTACTTC.

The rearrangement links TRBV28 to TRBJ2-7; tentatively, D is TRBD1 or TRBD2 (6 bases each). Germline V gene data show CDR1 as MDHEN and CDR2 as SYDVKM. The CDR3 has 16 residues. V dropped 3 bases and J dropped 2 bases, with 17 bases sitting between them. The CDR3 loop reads CASSLSEGGPAYEQYF. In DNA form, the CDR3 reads TGTGCCAGCAGTTTGTCGGAAGGGGGGCCGGCCTACGAGCAGTACTTC.

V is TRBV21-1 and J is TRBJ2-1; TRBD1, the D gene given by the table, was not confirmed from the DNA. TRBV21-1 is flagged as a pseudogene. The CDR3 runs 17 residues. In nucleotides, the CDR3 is TGTGCCAGCAGCAACGGGCCAGCCGGGGCCTCCTACAATGAGCAGTTCTTC. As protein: CASSNGPAGASYNEQFF.

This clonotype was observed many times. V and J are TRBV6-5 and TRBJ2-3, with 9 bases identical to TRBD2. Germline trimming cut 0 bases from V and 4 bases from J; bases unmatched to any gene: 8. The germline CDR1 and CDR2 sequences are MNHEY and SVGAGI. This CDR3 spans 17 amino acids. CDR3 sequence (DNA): TGTGCCAGCAGTTACTCGAAGTACGGCGGGGGGGCAGATACGCAGTATTTT. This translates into CASSYSKYGGGADTQYF.

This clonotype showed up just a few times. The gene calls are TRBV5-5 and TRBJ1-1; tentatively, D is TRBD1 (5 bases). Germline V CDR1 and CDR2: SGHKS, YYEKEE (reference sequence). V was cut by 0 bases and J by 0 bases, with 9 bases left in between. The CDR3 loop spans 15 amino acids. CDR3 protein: CASSLEGVMNTEAFF. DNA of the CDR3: TGTGCCAGCAGCTTGGAAGGGGTCATGAACACTGAAGCTTTCTTT.

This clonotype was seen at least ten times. The CDR3 coding sequence is TGTGCCAGCAGCGCCATGGGGCTTGCGGGAGCTTTCTTT. This sequence encodes CASSAMGLAGAFF. V is TRBV9 and J is TRBJ1-1, with D possibly matching TRBD1 (5 bases). The CDR3 runs 13 residues. The germline V gene encodes CDR1 SGDLS and CDR2 YYNGEE. Trimming took off 3 bases at V and 10 bases at J, with 16 bases between the two ends.

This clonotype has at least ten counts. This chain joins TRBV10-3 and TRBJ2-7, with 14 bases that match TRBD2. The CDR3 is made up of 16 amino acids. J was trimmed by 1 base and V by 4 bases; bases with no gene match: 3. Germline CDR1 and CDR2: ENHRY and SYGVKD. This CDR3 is CAISAGTSGGSYEQYF. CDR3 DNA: TGTGCCATCAGTGCGGGGACTAGCGGGGGATCCTACGAGCAGTACTTC.

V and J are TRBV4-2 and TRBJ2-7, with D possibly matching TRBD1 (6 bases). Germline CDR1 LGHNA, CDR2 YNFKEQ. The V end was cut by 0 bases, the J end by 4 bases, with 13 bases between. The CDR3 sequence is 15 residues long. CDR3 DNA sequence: TGTGCCAGCAGCCAAGATACTGAAACAGGGTACGAGCAGTACTTC. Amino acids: CASSQDTETGYEQYF.

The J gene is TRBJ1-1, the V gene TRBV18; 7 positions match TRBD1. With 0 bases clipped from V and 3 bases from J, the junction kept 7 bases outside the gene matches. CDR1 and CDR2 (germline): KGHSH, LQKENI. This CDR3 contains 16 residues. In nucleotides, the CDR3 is TGTGCCAGCTCACCACCGTACGGCAGGGGGGACACTGAAGCTTTCTTT. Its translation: CASSPPYGRGDTEAFF.

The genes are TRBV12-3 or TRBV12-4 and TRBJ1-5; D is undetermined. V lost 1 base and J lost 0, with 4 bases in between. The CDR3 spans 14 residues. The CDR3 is CASSLGFSNQPQHF. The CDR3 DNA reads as TGTGCCAGCAGTTTAGGGTTTAGCAATCAGCCCCAGCATTTT.

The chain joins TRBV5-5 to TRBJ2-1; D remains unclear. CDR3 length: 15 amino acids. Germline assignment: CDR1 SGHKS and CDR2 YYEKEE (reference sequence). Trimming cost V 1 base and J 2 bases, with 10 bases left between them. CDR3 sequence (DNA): TGTGCCAGCAGCTTGTCTGGAAGTGCCTACAATGAGCAGTTCTTC. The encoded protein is CASSLSGSAYNEQFF.